The clone carrying this TCR beta chain showed up many times. Its cognate antigen is unknown. Germline V CDR1 and CDR2: MDHEN, SYDVKM. This CDR3 spans 15 amino acids. V lost 3 bases and J lost 1; bases outside the gene matches: 4. TCR beta CDR3 amplification used RNA transcripts. RT-PCR in the first round used HTBI primers; a second-round multiplex PCR followed. Using its own MiXCR run on the multiplex PCR reads, TCRdb lists one record per CDR3 protein. The sample includes hundreds of thousands of distinct CDR3 sequences, around an eighth of them seen just once. This sample was included in a study of Graves' ophthalmopathy and Graves' hyperthyroidism. On the study more broadly: Before any treatment was given, at initial diagnosis, peripheral blood was collected. Study outcomes and limitations: A majority of expanded thyroid clonotypes exceeding 0.001 frequency were likewise present in blood.

Patients were left out if they had other autoimmune diseases, uncontrolled infections, pregnancy or lactation. The receptor was derived from a woman aged 30 to 39 with Graves' ophthalmopathy. The V call is TRBV28, the J call TRBJ2-5, with 8 positions matching TRBD1. Specimen: blood. The CDR3 nucleotides read TGTGCCAGCAGTTTTGGGACAGGACTCCAAGAGACCCAGTACTTC. This sequence encodes CASSFGTGLQETQYF.